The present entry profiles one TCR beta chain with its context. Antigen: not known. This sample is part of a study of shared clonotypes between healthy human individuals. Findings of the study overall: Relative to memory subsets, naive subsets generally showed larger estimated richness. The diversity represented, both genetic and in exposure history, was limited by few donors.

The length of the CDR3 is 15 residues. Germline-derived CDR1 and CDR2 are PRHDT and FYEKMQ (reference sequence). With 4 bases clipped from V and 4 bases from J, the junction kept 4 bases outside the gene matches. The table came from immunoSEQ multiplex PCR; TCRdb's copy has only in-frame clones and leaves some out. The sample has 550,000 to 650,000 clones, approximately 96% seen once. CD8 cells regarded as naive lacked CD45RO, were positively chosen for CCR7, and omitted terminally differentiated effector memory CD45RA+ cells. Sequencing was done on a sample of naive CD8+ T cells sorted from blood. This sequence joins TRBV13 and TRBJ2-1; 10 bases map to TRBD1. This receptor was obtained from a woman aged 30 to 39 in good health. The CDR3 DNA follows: TGTGCCAGCAGCTCGACAGGGGGCGTATACAATGAGCAGTTCTTC. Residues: CASSSTGGVYNEQFF.